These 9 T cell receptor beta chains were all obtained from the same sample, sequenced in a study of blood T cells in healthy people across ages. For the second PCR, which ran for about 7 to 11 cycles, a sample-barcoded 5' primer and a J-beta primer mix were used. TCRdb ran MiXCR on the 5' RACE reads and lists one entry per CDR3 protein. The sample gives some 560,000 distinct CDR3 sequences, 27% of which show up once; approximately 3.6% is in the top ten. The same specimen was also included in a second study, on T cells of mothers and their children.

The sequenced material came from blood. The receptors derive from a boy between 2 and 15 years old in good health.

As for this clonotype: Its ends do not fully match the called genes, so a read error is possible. DNA of the CDR3: TGCGCCAGCACGTTGGAGATAGATACGCAGTATTTT. Encoded protein: CASTLEIDTQYF. This rearrangement joins TRBV2 to TRBJ2-3; D is unclear. Germline V gene lookup returns CDR1 SNHLY and CDR2 FYNNEI. The CDR3 has 12 residues.

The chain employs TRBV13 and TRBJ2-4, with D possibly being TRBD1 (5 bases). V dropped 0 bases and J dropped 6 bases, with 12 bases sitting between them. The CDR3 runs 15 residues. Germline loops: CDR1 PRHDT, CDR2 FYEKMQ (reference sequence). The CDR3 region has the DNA TGTGCCAGCAGCTTAGGAATAGGGGATGGAAACATTCAGTACTTC. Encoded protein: CASSLGIGDGNIQYF.

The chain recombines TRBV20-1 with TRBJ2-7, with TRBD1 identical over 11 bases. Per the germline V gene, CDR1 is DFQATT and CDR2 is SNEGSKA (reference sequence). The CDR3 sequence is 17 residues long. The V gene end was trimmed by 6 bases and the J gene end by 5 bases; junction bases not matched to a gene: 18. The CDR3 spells CSAIVSFRGTGGDEQYF. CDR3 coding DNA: TGCAGTGCAATAGTTTCTTTCCGAGGGACAGGGGGAGACGAGCAGTACTTC.

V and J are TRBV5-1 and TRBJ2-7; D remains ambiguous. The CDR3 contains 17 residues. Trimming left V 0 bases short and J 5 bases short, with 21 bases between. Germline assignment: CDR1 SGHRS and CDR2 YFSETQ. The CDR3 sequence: CASSLESQGWVMDEQYF. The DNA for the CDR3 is TGCGCCAGCAGCTTGGAGTCACAAGGATGGGTAATGGACGAGCAGTACTTC.

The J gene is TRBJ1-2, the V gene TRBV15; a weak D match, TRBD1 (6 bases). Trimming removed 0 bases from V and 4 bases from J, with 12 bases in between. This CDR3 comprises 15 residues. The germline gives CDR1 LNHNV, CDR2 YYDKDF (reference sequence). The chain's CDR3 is CATSRDPGHLYGYTF. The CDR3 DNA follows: TGTGCCACCAGCAGAGACCCGGGACACCTCTATGGCTACACCTTC.

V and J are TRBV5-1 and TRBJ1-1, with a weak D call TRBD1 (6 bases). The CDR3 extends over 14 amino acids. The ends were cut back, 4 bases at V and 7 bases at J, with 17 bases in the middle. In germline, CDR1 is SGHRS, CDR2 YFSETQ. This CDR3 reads CASSAPGQGYEAFF. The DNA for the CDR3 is TGCGCCAGCAGCGCCCCCGGCCAGGGGTATGAAGCTTTCTTT.

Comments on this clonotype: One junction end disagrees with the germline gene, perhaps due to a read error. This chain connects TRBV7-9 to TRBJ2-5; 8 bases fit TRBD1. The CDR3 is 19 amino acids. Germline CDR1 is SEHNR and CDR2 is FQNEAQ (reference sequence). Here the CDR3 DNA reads TGTGTCAGCAGCTTATTGGTAGCAGGGGGCCTGCGGGCGATGGAGACCCAGTACTTC. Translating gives CVSSLLVAGGLRAMETQYF.

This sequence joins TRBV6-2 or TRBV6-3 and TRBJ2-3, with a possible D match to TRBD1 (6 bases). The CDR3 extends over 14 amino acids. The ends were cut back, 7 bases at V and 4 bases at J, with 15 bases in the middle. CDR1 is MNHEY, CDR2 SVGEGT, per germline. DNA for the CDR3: TGTGCCAGCACCGATCCCAGGGGTGCAGATACGCAGTATTTT. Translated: CASTDPRGADTQYF.

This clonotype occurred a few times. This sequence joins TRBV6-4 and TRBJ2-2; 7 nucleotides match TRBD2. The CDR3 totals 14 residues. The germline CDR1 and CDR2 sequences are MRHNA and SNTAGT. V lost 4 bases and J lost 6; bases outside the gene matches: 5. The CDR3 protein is CASSAGLYAGELFF. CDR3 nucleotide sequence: TGTGCCAGCAGTGCGGGACTATACGCCGGGGAGCTGTTTTTT.